Listed below are T cell receptor beta chains from one sample, sequenced in a study of T cells in Graves' hyperthyroidism and ophthalmopathy. MiXCR, run by TCRdb on the multiplex PCR reads, gives a single entry per CDR3 protein. This table has hundreds of thousands of distinct CDR3 sequences, roughly 14% appearing once. Sequencing used blood. Receptors were obtained from a woman in her thirties or forties with Graves' ophthalmopathy. CDR3s include the opening cysteine and the closing phenylalanine or tryptophan. A D gene is named only where the DNA matches it firmly. Where a row states a size, it is once, few, many or the class of an expanded clone; other rows omit it.

d_gene: TRBD2; j_gene: TRBJ2-7; abundance: NA; v_gene: TRBV20-1; CDR3aa: CSASLSTSHEQYF; CDR3nt: TGCAGTGCTAGTTTGTCGACTAGCCACGAGCAGTACTTC
d_gene: NA; j_gene: TRBJ2-7; abundance: few; v_gene: TRBV11-2; CDR3aa: CASSPRQTSYEQYF; CDR3nt: TGTGCCAGCAGCCCCCGACAGACCTCCTACGAGCAGTACTTC
d_gene: NA; j_gene: TRBJ2-7; abundance: many; v_gene: TRBV20-1; CDR3aa: CSATQGKMRYEQYF; CDR3nt: TGCAGTGCTACTCAAGGAAAAATGCGTTACGAGCAGTACTTC
d_gene: NA; j_gene: TRBJ2-7; abundance: many; v_gene: TRBV28; CDR3aa: CASSPGTLNNEQYF; CDR3nt: TGTGCCAGCAGTCCGGGAACTCTGAACAACGAGCAGTACTTC
d_gene: NA; j_gene: TRBJ2-2; abundance: NA; v_gene: TRBV7-3; CDR3aa: CASSHLVGELFF; CDR3nt: TGTGCCAGCAGCCACTTAGTCGGGGAGCTGTTTTTT
d_gene: NA; j_gene: TRBJ2-5; abundance: once; v_gene: TRBV15; CDR3aa: CATSRSGPGETQYF; CDR3nt: TGTGCCACCAGCAGGTCCGGACCGGGAGAGACCCAGTACTTC
d_gene: TRBD1; j_gene: TRBJ2-7; abundance: many; v_gene: TRBV20-1; CDR3aa: CSARPGDRFAYEQYF; CDR3nt: TGCAGTGCTAGGCCGGGGGACAGGTTTGCCTACGAGCAGTACTTC
d_gene: NA; j_gene: TRBJ2-7; abundance: few; v_gene: TRBV10-3; CDR3aa: CAITRQGGSEQYF; CDR3nt: TGTGCCATCACAAGACAGGGAGGCAGCGAGCAGTACTTC
d_gene: TRBD1; j_gene: TRBJ2-5; abundance: few; v_gene: TRBV5-1; CDR3aa: CASSQQGAVETQYF; CDR3nt: TGCGCCAGCAGCCAACAGGGGGCAGTGGAGACCCAGTACTTC
d_gene: NA; j_gene: TRBJ1-1; abundance: many; v_gene: TRBV3-1; CDR3aa: CASSRLQGTEAFF; CDR3nt: TGTGCCAGCAGCCGGCTACAGGGCACTGAAGCTTTCTTT
d_gene: NA; j_gene: TRBJ1-1; abundance: many; v_gene: TRBV19; CDR3aa: CASSMTGGGQAEAFF; CDR3nt: TGTGCCAGTAGTATGACTGGGGGGGGGCAGGCTGAAGCTTTCTTT
d_gene: NA; j_gene: TRBJ1-3; abundance: NA; v_gene: TRBV29-1; CDR3aa: CSVEDPALGNTIYF; CDR3nt: TGCAGCGTTGAAGACCCCGCTCTTGGAAACACCATATATTTT
d_gene: NA; j_gene: TRBJ1-2; abundance: NA; v_gene: TRBV18; CDR3aa: CASSRQRANYGYTF; CDR3nt: TGTGCCAGCTCACGACAGAGAGCTAACTATGGCTACACCTTC
d_gene: TRBD1; j_gene: TRBJ1-1; abundance: many; v_gene: TRBV2; CDR3aa: CASSPLDRAPEAFF; CDR3nt: TGTGCCAGCAGTCCCCTGGACAGGGCGCCTGAAGCTTTCTTT
d_gene: NA; j_gene: TRBJ1-2; abundance: many; v_gene: TRBV7-2; CDR3aa: CASSLVFSADYGYTF; CDR3nt: TGTGCCAGCAGCTTAGTTTTTTCGGCCGATTATGGCTACACCTTC
d_gene: TRBD1; j_gene: TRBJ1-1; abundance: NA; v_gene: TRBV6-2/TRBV6-3; CDR3aa: CASREEDRAGRTEAFF; CDR3nt: TGTGCCAGCAGAGAGGAAGACAGGGCCGGGAGGACTGAAGCTTTCTTT
d_gene: TRBD1; j_gene: TRBJ1-2; abundance: many; v_gene: TRBV20-1; CDR3aa: CSGNRGNYGYTF; CDR3nt: TGCAGTGGCAACAGGGGTAACTATGGCTACACCTTC
d_gene: NA; j_gene: TRBJ2-7; abundance: many; v_gene: TRBV7-9; CDR3aa: CASSFSYSSYEQYF; CDR3nt: TGTGCCAGCAGCTTCTCTTACAGCTCCTACGAGCAGTACTTC